The source of this T cell receptor (beta chain) is a study of shared clonotypes between healthy human individuals. Study in general: CD4 naive cells filled three plates per donor, CD4 memory three, CD8 naive two and CD8 memory one.

In regard to this clone: Its antigen is not known.

CD4+ cells yielded CD45RA+ naive and CD45RA-negative memory subsets. Trimming at V came to 1 base and at J to 4 bases, leaving 2 bases not matched to a gene. The germline CDR1 and CDR2 sequences are SNHLY and FYNNEI. The CDR3 consists of 14 residues. Regarding the study as a whole: The rarefaction results pointed to incomplete sorted-subset sequencing despite large depth.

Only in-frame clones appear in the TCRdb table, and some are missing; sequencing was by immunoSEQ multiplex PCR. The sample includes 950,000 to 1,100,000 clones, approximately 78% of them seen just once. The source material was memory CD4+ T cells from PBMCs. Subset reported: CD45RA-negative fraction. This rearrangement joins TRBV2 to TRBJ2-5; 8 bases agree with TRBD2. This TCR derives from a man aged 18 to 29 in good health. Some clones in this sample may be carry-over from other donors' samples. The CDR3 reads CASSEGLAGETQYF. The CDR3 coding sequence is TGTGCCAGCAGTGAAGGGCTAGCGGGAGAGACCCAGTACTTC.